The rows below give T cell receptor beta chains drawn from one sample of a study of immunodeficiency. Data came from immunoSEQ multiplex PCR; TCRdb stores just in-frame clones and leaves some out. The sample yields about 3,500 clones, 70% to 90% seen once. Sequencing input: CD8+ T cells from blood. Receptors were obtained from a human donor in good health. Each CDR3 is given with its conserved first and last residue. D genes are given only for firm matches. Not all rows give a size; the values are once, few, many and, for expanded clones, a class.

V gene: TRBV12-3/TRBV12-4
D gene: NA
clone size: NA
J gene: TRBJ2-7
CDR3 DNA: TGTGCCAGCAGTTTCTCAGGCGGTTACGAGCAGTACTTC
CDR3 protein: CASSFSGGYEQYF

V gene: TRBV5-8
D gene: NA
clone size: NA
J gene: TRBJ2-1
CDR3 DNA: TGTGCCAGCAGGCCGAAAAACAATGAGCAGTTCTTC
CDR3 protein: CASRPKNNEQFF

V gene: TRBV23-1
D gene: TRBD1
clone size: NA
J gene: TRBJ1-3
CDR3 DNA: TGCGCCAGCAGCGACAGGGGCGAAGGAAACACCATATATTTT
CDR3 protein: CASSDRGEGNTIYF

V gene: TRBV4-1
D gene: NA
clone size: few
J gene: TRBJ1-4
CDR3 DNA: TGCGCCAGCAGCCAGGCAGGGGACGGTGAAAAACTGTTTTTT
CDR3 protein: CASSQAGDGEKLFF

V gene: TRBV6-5
D gene: NA
clone size: NA
J gene: TRBJ1-2
CDR3 DNA: TGTGCCAGCAGTTCGGAGCCGATATATGGCTACACCTTC
CDR3 protein: CASSSEPIYGYTF

V gene: TRBV6-1
D gene: NA
clone size: NA
J gene: TRBJ2-1
CDR3 DNA: TGTGCCAGCAGTGAATATGAGCTGGACTCCTACAATGAGCAGTTCTTC
CDR3 protein: CASSEYELDSYNEQFF

V gene: TRBV7-3
D gene: NA
clone size: NA
J gene: TRBJ2-3
CDR3 DNA: TGTGCCAGCAGCCAGATCCGGGACTCCAGCCCCCCAGATACGCAGTATTTT
CDR3 protein: CASSQIRDSSPPDTQYF

V gene: TRBV2
D gene: TRBD2
clone size: NA
J gene: TRBJ2-1
CDR3 DNA: TGTGCCAGCAGTGACGGGCTAGCGGGGAGTCTGGATGAGCAGTTCTTC
CDR3 protein: CASSDGLAGSLDEQFF

V gene: TRBV3-1/TRBV3-2
D gene: TRBD2
clone size: NA
J gene: TRBJ2-5
CDR3 DNA: TGTGCCAGCAGCCAAGACCTAGCGGGGGGGCGAGAGACCCAGTACTTC
CDR3 protein: CASSQDLAGGRETQYF

V gene: TRBV28
D gene: NA
clone size: NA
J gene: TRBJ1-4
CDR3 DNA: TGTGCCAACCTCGACAGACCCGCGGCACCGTTTTTT
CDR3 protein: CANLDRPAAPFF

V gene: TRBV7-6
D gene: NA
clone size: NA
J gene: TRBJ1-6
CDR3 DNA: TGTGCCAGCAGCTTGGCGGAGAGGTTTTCACCCCTCCACTTT
CDR3 protein: CASSLAERFSPLHF

V gene: TRBV15
D gene: NA
clone size: NA
J gene: TRBJ2-5
CDR3 DNA: TGTGCCACCAGCAGAGCGGGGGCCTTGGGGGGCGTTCAGACCCAGTACTTC
CDR3 protein: CATSRAGALGGVQTQYF

V gene: TRBV4-2
D gene: NA
clone size: few
J gene: TRBJ2-7
CDR3 DNA: TGTGCCAGCAGCCAAGAAAGGGACTACGAGCAGTACTTC
CDR3 protein: CASSQERDYEQYF

V gene: TRBV28
D gene: TRBD1
clone size: NA
J gene: TRBJ2-7
CDR3 DNA: TGTGCCAGCAGTTTATTGACAGGGGGTAACGAGCAGTACTTC
CDR3 protein: CASSLLTGGNEQYF

V gene: TRBV7-9
D gene: NA
clone size: NA
J gene: TRBJ2-7
CDR3 DNA: TGTGCCAGCAGCTTAGAGTTAGCGGCCTACGAGCAGTACTTC
CDR3 protein: CASSLELAAYEQYF

V gene: TRBV19
D gene: NA
clone size: NA
J gene: TRBJ1-1
CDR3 DNA: TGTGCCAGTAGTATTCTGGGGTCGAACACTGAAGCTTTCTTT
CDR3 protein: CASSILGSNTEAFF

V gene: TRBV19
D gene: TRBD1
clone size: NA
J gene: TRBJ1-6
CDR3 DNA: TGTGCCACCCGGACAGGGGGCTCACCCCTCCACTTT
CDR3 protein: CATRTGGSPLHF

V gene: TRBV7-3
D gene: NA
clone size: NA
J gene: TRBJ2-3
CDR3 DNA: TGTGCCAGCAGCCCTCAGGGTAGATCCACAGATACGCAGTATTTT
CDR3 protein: CASSPQGRSTDTQYF

V gene: TRBV4-1
D gene: NA
clone size: NA
J gene: TRBJ1-4
CDR3 DNA: TGCGCCAGCAGCCAAGAGGCGGGCCAGTCGAATGAAAAACTGTTTTTT
CDR3 protein: CASSQEAGQSNEKLFF

V gene: TRBV7-3
D gene: TRBD2
clone size: large
J gene: TRBJ2-7
CDR3 DNA: TGTGCCAGCAGCTTAAAGACTAGCGGGCCTTACGAGCAGTACTTC
CDR3 protein: CASSLKTSGPYEQYF

V gene: TRBV5-4
D gene: TRBD1
clone size: NA
J gene: TRBJ2-7
CDR3 DNA: TGTGCCAGCAGCTCTACTCCGGGACAGGGGGCAAATAGCGAGCAGTACTTC
CDR3 protein: CASSSTPGQGANSEQYF

V gene: TRBV19
D gene: NA
clone size: NA
J gene: TRBJ1-5
CDR3 DNA: TGTGCCAGTAGAGGGGGACACAATAATCAGCCCCAGCATTTT
CDR3 protein: CASRGGHNNQPQHF